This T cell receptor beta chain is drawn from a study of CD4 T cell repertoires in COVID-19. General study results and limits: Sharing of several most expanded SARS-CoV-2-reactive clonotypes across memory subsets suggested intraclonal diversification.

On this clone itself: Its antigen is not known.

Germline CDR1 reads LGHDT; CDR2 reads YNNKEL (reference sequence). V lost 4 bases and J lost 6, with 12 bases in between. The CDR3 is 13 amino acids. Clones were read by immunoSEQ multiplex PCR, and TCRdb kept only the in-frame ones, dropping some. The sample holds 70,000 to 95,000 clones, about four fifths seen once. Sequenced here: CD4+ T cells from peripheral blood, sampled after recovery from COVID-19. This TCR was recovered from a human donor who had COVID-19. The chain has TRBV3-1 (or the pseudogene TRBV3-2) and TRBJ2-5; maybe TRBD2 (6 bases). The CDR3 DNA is TGTGCCAGCAGCCCCGTGGAGGGCAAGACCCAGTACTTC. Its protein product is CASSPVEGKTQYF.